This paragraph reports one T cell receptor beta chain. This sample is part of a study of blood T cell repertoires in COVID-19. Turning to the study itself: T cells, B-cell-depleted T cells, or PBMCs provided the cDNA or gDNA that served as material.

Cohorts were determined from participant-reported clinical history. Donors in Cohort 3 who had recovered were those with two negative PCRs, healthcare professional clearance, or resolution of their symptoms. This table comes from immunoSEQ multiplex PCR, and its TCRdb copy is limited to in-frame clones, with some not included. The data contain some 230,000 clones, roughly 79% of them seen just once; the ten biggest clones take up around 16%. Sequencing was carried out using PBMCs or T cells enriched from blood (not recorded which). This sequence originates from a man in his forties or fifties who had recovered from COVID-19.

CDR3 bases: TGTGCCAGCAGCTTGGAACAGGGGATCACTGAAGCTTTCTTT. Translated, it gives CASSLEQGITEAFF. The chain couples TRBV5-4 to TRBJ1-1; 7 bases are a match to TRBD1. V lost 0 bases, J lost 4 bases, and 3 bases stayed unmatched. Germline lookup yields CDR1 SGHNT and CDR2 YYREEE (reference sequence). This CDR3 spans 14 amino acids.